This is a list of T cell receptor beta chains from one sample in a study of PD-L1 blockade in urothelial cancer. Libraries were prepared by immunoSEQ multiplex PCR; TCRdb keeps only in-frame clonotypes and omits some of them. The sample shows about 72,000 clones, about 90% of them seen only once. The input for sequencing was PBMCs, taken around atezolizumab (anti-PD-L1) treatment. These receptors were taken from a man aged 60 to 75 with urothelial cancer. Each CDR3 is given with its conserved first and last residue. Each record gives: CDR3 length, J gene, D gene, V gene, clone size, CDR3 DNA, CDR3 protein. The D gene is left open where the match is weak. Clone size is shown for a subset of rows, as once, few, many or a class of expanded clone.

16,TRBJ2-1,TRBD2,TRBV4-1,NA,TGCGCCAGCAGCGGGACTAGCGGGGGGGCTATCCATGAGCAGTTCTTC,CASSGTSGGAIHEQFF
18,TRBJ1-6,TRBD1,TRBV14,NA,TGTGCCAGCAGCCACGCAACAAGCTTCAGGGGGAAGAATTCACCCCTCCACTTT,CASSHATSFRGKNSPLHF
12,TRBJ1-2,TRBD1,TRBV27,NA,TGTGCCAGCAGTTCAGGGGGAAGGGGCTACACCTTC,CASSSGGRGYTF
15,TRBJ1-3,NA,TRBV2,NA,TGTGCCAGCAGCCAACATGGGAGCTCTGGAAACACCATATATTTT,CASSQHGSSGNTIYF
13,TRBJ1-1,NA,TRBV7-6,once,TGTGCCAGCAGCATGAGGGACACCGGGCCCGCTTTCTTT,CASSMRDTGPAFF
15,TRBJ2-1,TRBD2,TRBV6-1,NA,TGTGCCAGCAGAGGATTGACTAGCGGGGGGAATGAGCAGTTCTTC,CASRGLTSGGNEQFF
11,TRBJ1-2,NA,TRBV29-1,NA,TGCAGCGTTGACAGGGCGGATGGCTACACCTTC,CSVDRADGYTF
17,TRBJ1-6,TRBD1,TRBV16,NA,TGTGCCAGCAGCCAATTAACAGGGGGAGGTCCTTCTTCACCCCTCCACTTT,CASSQLTGGGPSSPLHF
14,TRBJ2-7,NA,TRBV28,NA,TGTGCCAGCAGTTTATCGACAGCCCCCTACGAGCAGTACTTC,CASSLSTAPYEQYF
15,TRBJ1-4,TRBD1,TRBV6-6,NA,TGTGCCAGCAGTTCCCAGGGGGCACCTAATGAAAAACTGTTTTTT,CASSSQGAPNEKLFF
14,TRBJ2-2,TRBD2,TRBV6-1,NA,TGTGCCAGCAGTCGTACTGGGGGGGAGGGGGAGCTGTTTTTT,CASSRTGGEGELFF
14,TRBJ2-3,NA,TRBV27,few,TGTGCCAGCAGTTTATTTATTGGCACAGATACGCAGTATTTT,CASSLFIGTDTQYF
13,TRBJ2-2,NA,TRBV10-2,once,TGCGCCAGCAGTGAACAGGGCACCGGGGAGCTGTTTTTT,CASSEQGTGELFF
13,TRBJ1-3,TRBD1,TRBV30,NA,TGTGCCGGACGGGACAGGGCCGGAAACACCATATATTTT,CAGRDRAGNTIYF
15,TRBJ1-5,NA,TRBV7-8,NA,TGTGCCAGCAGCCTAGGGCAGGGGACCGGACAGCCCCAGCATTTT,CASSLGQGTGQPQHF
13,TRBJ1-2,NA,TRBV5-4,few,TGTGCCAGCAGCTTGGACGGGGGCTATGGCTACACCTTC,CASSLDGGYGYTF
16,TRBJ1-2,NA,TRBV9,once,TGTGCCAGCAGCAGAGGACAGCCCAACTCAGGCTATGGCTACACCTTC,CASSRGQPNSGYGYTF
16,TRBJ2-2,TRBD2,TRBV4-1,NA,TGCGCCAGCAGCCAAGGGGGACTAGCGGGGGCCGGGGAGCTGTTTTTT,CASSQGGLAGAGELFF
15,TRBJ1-4,TRBD1,TRBV7-9,NA,TGTGCCAGCAGCGAGACAGGGGCAACTAATGAAAAACTGTTTTTT,CASSETGATNEKLFF
17,TRBJ2-6,NA,TRBV11-3,few,TGTGCCAGCAGCTTAGGGGCCGTTAGGTCTGGGGCCAACGTCCTGACTTTC,CASSLGAVRSGANVLTF
14,TRBJ1-1,NA,TRBV5-1,once,TGCGCCAGCAGCTATACCCAGGGATACACTGAAGCTTTCTTT,CASSYTQGYTEAFF
15,TRBJ1-2,TRBD1,TRBV27,NA,TGTGCCAGCAGTTTAGGACTTGACAGGGGATATGGCTACACCTTC,CASSLGLDRGYGYTF
15,TRBJ2-3,NA,TRBV11-2,NA,TGTGCCAGCAGCTTAGATCTTGTAGCCACAGATACGCAGTATTTT,CASSLDLVATDTQYF
13,TRBJ2-2,TRBD2,TRBV5-1,NA,TGCGCCAGCACGGGGGGTATCACCGGGGAGCTGTTTTTT,CASTGGITGELFF
16,TRBJ1-4,TRBD1,TRBV4-2,NA,TGTGCCAGCAGCCAGACTCAGGGGGCAACTAATGAAAAACTGTTTTTT,CASSQTQGATNEKLFF
11,TRBJ1-2,NA,TRBV30,NA,TGTGCCTCCAGACAGGCTTATGGCTACACCTTC,CASRQAYGYTF
14,TRBJ2-7,NA,TRBV25-1,NA,TGTGCCAGCATAGTGGCCAGGAAATCCTACGAGCAGTACTTC,CASIVARKSYEQYF
10,TRBJ1-2,NA,TRBV20-1,NA,TGCAGTGCTTTTCAGTATGGCTACACCTTC,CSAFQYGYTF
15,TRBJ1-2,NA,TRBV29-1,once,TGCAGCGCCACCAGCGGGGTAGGTGCTAACTATGGCTACACCTTC,CSATSGVGANYGYTF
14,TRBJ1-2,NA,TRBV9,NA,TGTGCCAGCAGCGCCTACAGAGATAACTATGGCTACACCTTC,CASSAYRDNYGYTF
13,TRBJ2-7,NA,TRBV5-1,NA,TGCGCCAGCAGCTTGGGGCCAAACTACGAGCAGTACTTC,CASSLGPNYEQYF
16,TRBJ2-3,TRBD2,TRBV4-1,once,TGCGCCAGCAGCCAACCCATAGCGGGGGACGTAGATACGCAGTATTTT,CASSQPIAGDVDTQYF
11,TRBJ2-7,NA,TRBV30,NA,TGTGCCTGCTCAGGGGCTCACGAGCAGTACTTC,CACSGAHEQYF
16,TRBJ1-6,NA,TRBV6-5,NA,TGTGCCAGCAGTTACACGGGGGATTCCTATAATTCACCCCTCCACTTT,CASSYTGDSYNSPLHF
14,TRBJ1-2,TRBD1,TRBV28,NA,TGTGCCAGCAGTAACCGCGGGACAGGGTATGGCTACACCTTC,CASSNRGTGYGYTF
14,TRBJ2-7,NA,TRBV6-5,NA,TGTGCCAGCAGCTCTAGGGTGAGGGAATACGAGCAGTACTTC,CASSSRVREYEQYF
13,TRBJ2-5,TRBD2,TRBV2,NA,TGTGCCAGCAGCGGGGGGAGGGTGGAGACCCAGTACTTC,CASSGGRVETQYF
10,TRBJ1-1,NA,TRBV20-1,NA,TGCAGTGCCACTTCCACTGAAGCTTTCTTT,CSATSTEAFF
14,TRBJ2-7,TRBD2,TRBV7-2,NA,TGTGCCAGCAGCTCCACCCCGGGGGGGAACGAGCAGTACTTC,CASSSTPGGNEQYF
17,TRBJ2-7,TRBD2,TRBV11-3,NA,TGTGCCAGCAACCTAGGACTAGCGGGGGTACTACTCGACGAGCAGTACTTC,CASNLGLAGVLLDEQYF
15,TRBJ1-1,TRBD1,TRBV5-1,NA,TGCGCCAGCAGCCCATCGACAGGGCCGCGCACTGAAGCTTTCTTT,CASSPSTGPRTEAFF
15,TRBJ2-3,TRBD1,TRBV19,NA,TGTGCCAGTAGTACCCGACAGGGGGCAAGAGATACGCAGTATTTT,CASSTRQGARDTQYF
13,TRBJ1-5,NA,TRBV19,few,TGTGCCAGTAGTTCCCGGGGGGATCAGCCCCAGCATTTT,CASSSRGDQPQHF
19,TRBJ2-3,TRBD2,TRBV9,NA,TGTGCCAGCAGCGTCGAGGGACTAGCGGGGGGCCAACGGAGAGATACGCAGTATTTT,CASSVEGLAGGQRRDTQYF
14,TRBJ2-3,NA,TRBV5-1,NA,TGCGCCAGCAGCCGGGACTGGGATGGGGATACGCAGTATTTT,CASSRDWDGDTQYF
14,TRBJ2-7,TRBD1,TRBV27,NA,TGTGCCAGCAGGGACAGGGGTGGCTCCTACGAGCAGTACTTC,CASRDRGGSYEQYF
15,TRBJ1-6,NA,TRBV28,once,TGTGCCAGTGCCGACAGGAGCTCCTATAATTCACCCCTCCACTTT,CASADRSSYNSPLHF
14,TRBJ1-1,TRBD1,TRBV27,NA,TGTGCCAGCAGTCCGATAGGGGGCAGAGCTGAAGCTTTCTTT,CASSPIGGRAEAFF
13,TRBJ2-7,NA,TRBV7-9,NA,TGTGCCAGCAGCGCGACCGGGAACCACGAGCAGTACTTC,CASSATGNHEQYF
17,TRBJ2-2,TRBD2,TRBV5-1,NA,TGCGCCAGCACTCGGGGAGGGGCAGGAATGAACACCGGGGAGCTGTTTTTT,CASTRGGAGMNTGELFF
16,TRBJ2-7,TRBD1,TRBV7-9,few,TGTGCCAGCAGCTTAGCTTATCGGGACAGCACCTACGAGCAGTACTTC,CASSLAYRDSTYEQYF
15,TRBJ2-7,TRBD1,TRBV6-5,NA,TGTGCCAGCAGTTACTTGGATGGGACAGCCTACGAGCAGTACTTC,CASSYLDGTAYEQYF
18,TRBJ1-2,TRBD1,TRBV15,once,TGTGCCACCAGCAGAGGGGTGTGGACAGGCCTGAGGCGGGTTGGCTACACCTTC,CATSRGVWTGLRRVGYTF
18,TRBJ2-6,TRBD1,TRBV5-1,NA,TGCGCCAGCAGCGGGACAGGGTCCGGCTTCTCTGGGGCCAACGTCCTGACTTTC,CASSGTGSGFSGANVLTF
15,TRBJ2-1,TRBD2,TRBV11-3,NA,TGTGCCAGCAGCTTAGGCCTGGGCGGGGGGGGTGAGCAGTTCTTC,CASSLGLGGGGEQFF
14,TRBJ2-7,NA,TRBV15,few,TGTGCCACCAGCAGATTGGAGCGGCCGGGTGAGCAGTACTTC,CATSRLERPGEQYF
15,TRBJ1-5,NA,TRBV7-2,NA,TGTGCCAGCAGCGTCGGTCCGGGGGGCCATCAGCCCCAGCATTTT,CASSVGPGGHQPQHF